The present entry profiles one TCR beta chain with its context. The antigen remains unidentified. Noted time point: cycle 4 day 1 (C4D1), after 6 weeks of nivolumab. Relapse after autologous stem cell transplantation occurred in every patient, and brentuximab vedotin exposure varied. Data came from immunoSEQ multiplex PCR; TCRdb stores just in-frame clones and leaves some out. The sample consists of roughly 20,000 clones, around three quarters of them appearing once. The sample belongs to a study of PD-1 blockade in classical Hodgkin lymphoma. Study-level findings and limits: There remain no defined causes for the repertoire differences, which possibly reflect disease activity or prior therapy. Complete responders started with a diversity level that resembled newly diagnosed patients at baseline. In newly diagnosed patients, baseline TCR diversity was reportedly below that of healthy donors. Significantly greater TCR diversity emerged by C4D1 in CD4+ cells but not CD8+ cells.

Germline loops: CDR1 SGHAT, CDR2 FQNNGV. The CDR3 has 15 residues. V dropped 0 bases and J dropped 7 bases, with 13 bases sitting between them. This sample comprised peripheral blood mononuclear cells (PBMCs), obtained before the fourth cycle of nivolumab. The sequence was obtained from a human donor with classical Hodgkin lymphoma. The chain combines TRBV11-2 with TRBJ2-1; D not certain. DNA of the CDR3: TGTGCCAGCAGCTTAGAAGCCCCCTTAAGAAATGAGCAGTTCTTC. It translates to CASSLEAPLRNEQFF.